This section outlines one T cell receptor (beta chain) sequence together with its context. Study processing details: Counts of nucleated cells, estimated from reference gene primer amplification, were obtained. Sequencing used immunoSEQ multiplex PCR; TCRdb keeps in-frame clones, though not all of them. The V and J calls and the clone size are those of that table, but D and trimming were determined from the DNA. The data contain nearly 50,000 clones, around 88% of them singletons. The data originate from a study of blood T cell repertoires in COVID-19. In the study overall: In each case, the material was cDNA or gDNA derived from T cells, B-cell-depleted T cells, or PBMCs.

The TCR was taken from a woman aged 55-69 years with acute or convalescent COVID-19. Sequencing was done on a sample of peripheral blood.

The CDR3 spells CASSQAGGPNEQYF. In DNA form, the CDR3 reads TGCGCCAGCAGCCAAGCGGGAGGGCCTAACGAGCAGTACTTC. This chain links TRBV4-1 with TRBJ2-7; the match to TRBD2 covers 8 bases. CDR3 length equals 14 residues. V shed 1 base, J shed 5 bases, and the junction held 4 bases outside the gene matches. Germline values: CDR1 MGHRA, CDR2 YSYEKL.